A selection of T cell receptor beta chains follows, all from one sample in a study of cytomegalovirus exposure and HLA in healthy donors. Some clones are missing from TCRdb's copy, which holds only in-frame ones; the method was immunoSEQ multiplex PCR. The sample includes some 200,000 clones, about 78% of them seen just once. What was sequenced was PBMCs. The receptors stem from a woman aged 25-40 years in good health and CMV-seronegative. The CDR3 runs from the conserved cysteine through the conserved F or W.

cdr3_aa j_call cdr3_length v_call
CASSLRTGNEKLFF TRBJ1-4 14 TRBV13
CASSMERQGAYGYTF TRBJ1-2 15 TRBV19
CASQFTPWLAVIYEQYF TRBJ2-7 17 TRBV5-1
CASIGGRVLQETQYF TRBJ2-5 15 TRBV6-6
CAISETVYEQYF TRBJ2-7 12 TRBV10-3
CASSPNSIHNEQFF TRBJ2-1 14 TRBV7-3
CASSYNSNSPLHF TRBJ1-6 13 TRBV6-5
CASSMRQSDQPQHF TRBJ1-5 14 TRBV27
CASSYRGLTYEQYF TRBJ2-7 14 TRBV6-5
CAWSVGLAGGPGQETQYF TRBJ2-5 18 TRBV30
CASSSYGGYTF TRBJ1-2 11 TRBV7-9
CASTLRRGGTEAFF TRBJ1-1 14 TRBV28
CASSLQLAGSYNEQFF TRBJ2-1 16 TRBV7-9
CSVEVGATHPYEQYF - 15 TRBV29-1
CASSQGPGSHYGYTF TRBJ1-2 15 TRBV4-1
CASSLATTTGAFF TRBJ1-1 13 TRBV5-5
CASSPGTGANNEQFF TRBJ2-1 15 TRBV5-8
CASSVRREGRGNAGELFF TRBJ2-2 18 TRBV10-2
CASSLWGPGEKLFF TRBJ1-4 14 TRBV5-1
CASRKGSGLAGADTQYF TRBJ2-3 17 TRBV2
CASSLLAGRTGELFF TRBJ2-2 15 TRBV5-1
CASSPQGLPNSPLHF TRBJ1-6 15 TRBV18